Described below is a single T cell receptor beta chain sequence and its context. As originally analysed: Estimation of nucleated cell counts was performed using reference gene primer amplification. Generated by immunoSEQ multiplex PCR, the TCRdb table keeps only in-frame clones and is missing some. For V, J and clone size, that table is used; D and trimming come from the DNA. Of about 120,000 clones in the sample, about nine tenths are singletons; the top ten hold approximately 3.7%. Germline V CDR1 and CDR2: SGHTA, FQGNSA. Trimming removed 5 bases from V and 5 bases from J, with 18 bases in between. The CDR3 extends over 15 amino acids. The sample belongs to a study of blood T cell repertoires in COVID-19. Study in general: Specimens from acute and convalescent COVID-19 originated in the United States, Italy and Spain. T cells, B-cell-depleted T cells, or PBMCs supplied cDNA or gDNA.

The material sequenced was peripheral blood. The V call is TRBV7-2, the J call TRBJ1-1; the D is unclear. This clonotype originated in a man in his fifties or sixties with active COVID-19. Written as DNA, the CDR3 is TGTGCCAGCAGCCATGATGTGGGCCCTTTTACTGAAGCTTTCTTT. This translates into CASSHDVGPFTEAFF. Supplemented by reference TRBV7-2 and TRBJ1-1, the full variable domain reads GAGVSQSPSNKVTEKGKDVELRCDPISGHTALYWYRQSLGQGLEFLIYFQGNSAPDKSGLPSDRFSAERTGGSVSTLTIQRTQQEDSAVYLCASSHDVGPFTEAFFGQGTRLTVV.